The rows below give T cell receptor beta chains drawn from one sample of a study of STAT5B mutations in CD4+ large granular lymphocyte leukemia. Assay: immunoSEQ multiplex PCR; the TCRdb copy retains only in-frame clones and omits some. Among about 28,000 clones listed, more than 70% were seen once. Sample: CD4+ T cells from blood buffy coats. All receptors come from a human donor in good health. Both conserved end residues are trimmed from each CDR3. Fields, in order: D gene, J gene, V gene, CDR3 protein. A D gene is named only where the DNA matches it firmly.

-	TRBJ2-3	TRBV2	ASSGIVGPDTQY
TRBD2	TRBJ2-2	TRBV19	ASSTRGLAGPITGELF
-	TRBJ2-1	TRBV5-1	ASSLRGGNNEQF
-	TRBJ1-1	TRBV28	ASSQEGGRGTEAF
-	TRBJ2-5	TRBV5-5	ASSFVGSETQY
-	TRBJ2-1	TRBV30	AWRGEREQF
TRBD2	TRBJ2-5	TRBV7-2	ASSLTGGPGQY
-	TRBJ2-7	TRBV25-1	ASSDPGPTYEQY
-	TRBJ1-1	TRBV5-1	ASSIGQSNTEAF
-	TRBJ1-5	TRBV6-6	ASSIGQTIGQPQH
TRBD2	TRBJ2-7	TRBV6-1	ASSSGTSDSYEQY
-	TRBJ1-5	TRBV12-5	ASGLELGIGNQPQH
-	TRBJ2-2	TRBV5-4	ASNRGSHGELF
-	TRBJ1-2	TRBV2	ASSESWQGYGYT
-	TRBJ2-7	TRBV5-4	ASIDGRFPYEQY
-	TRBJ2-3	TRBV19	ASSMVTWADTQY
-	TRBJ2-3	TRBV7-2	ASSRAVRTDTQY
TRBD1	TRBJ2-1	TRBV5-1	ASSLGQGQVNEQF
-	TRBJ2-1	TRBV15	ATSRGSVDNEQF
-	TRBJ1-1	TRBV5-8	ASSLLSEAF
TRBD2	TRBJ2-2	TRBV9	ASSEVAGSHRPGELF
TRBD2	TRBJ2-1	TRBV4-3	ASSQVSAGGLRSYNEQF
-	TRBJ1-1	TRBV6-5	ASSYALRVGYAF
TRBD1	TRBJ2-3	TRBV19	ASSTGTGGTDTQY